What follows is one T cell receptor (beta chain) and its context. Antigen specificity is unknown. The data stem from a study of cytomegalovirus exposure and HLA in healthy donors. Study results and limitations: TCR association rates varied by HLA locus in a later analysis, with DRB1 highest and HLA-C lowest. In terms of immune exposure information, only CMV serostatus was available.

The germline V gene has CDR1 LGHNA and CDR2 YSLEER. The V segment lost 2 bases and the J segment 4 bases; nucleotides outside the gene matches: 11. The CDR3 has 16 amino acids. Healthy donors of bone marrow made up the group. Sampled while nominally healthy, donors likely had unrecorded immune exposures. The primer mix had 60 Vbeta and 13 Jbeta primers. TCRdb keeps only in-frame clones here, not all; method: immunoSEQ multiplex PCR. The repertoire includes approximately 190,000 clones, roughly 80% of them detected once, and about 3% sits in the top ten. This TCR came from a man aged 35 to 55 in good health and CMV-seropositive. The genes are TRBV4-3 and TRBJ2-7, with 7 positions matching TRBD1. Sequencing was done on a sample of PBMCs. CDR3 sequence: CASSQYVLTGMYEQYF. In DNA, the CDR3 is TGCGCCAGCAGCCAATACGTGTTGACAGGGATGTACGAGCAGTACTTC.